The 25 T cell receptor beta chains reported below all come from one sample, sequenced in a study of T cell repertoires in cytomegalovirus infection. TCRdb processed the reads anew with MiXCR; each CDR3 protein has one entry. Seen here are approximately 550,000 distinct CDR3 sequences, approximately 17% observed once, and the top ten hold more than 20%. Sequenced: CD8+ T cells from PBMCs. Receptors originate from a human donor in good health (CMV status not recorded). Some clones in this sample may be carry-over from other donors' samples.

This clonotype was found many times. The V gene is TRBV7-9, the J gene TRBJ2-1; D might be TRBD1 or TRBD2, each matching 6 bases. Germline CDR1 and CDR2: SEHNR and FQNEAQ (reference sequence). This CDR3 has 15 residues. Trimming took off 8 bases at V and 6 bases at J, with 20 bases between the two ends. This chain's CDR3 is CASSGRGQGSNEQFF. The CDR3 DNA is TGTGCCAGCTCGGGACGGGGGCAGGGGAGCAATGAGCAGTTCTTC.

This clonotype was detected ten times or more. The CDR3 sequence: CASSYSNGHSLFF. CDR3 in DNA: TGTGCCAGCAGTTACTCGAATGGACATTCACTGTTTTTT. V and J are TRBV6-5 and TRBJ1-4, with D perhaps matching TRBD1 (5 bases). Per the germline V gene, CDR1 is MNHEY and CDR2 is SVGAGI. Trimming cost V 0 bases and J 13 bases, with 12 bases left between them. The CDR3 has 13 residues.

This clonotype was found many times. V and J are TRBV6-5 and TRBJ1-2; 11 bases map to TRBD1. CDR1 and CDR2 from the germline V gene are MNHEY and SVGAGI. J was trimmed by 6 bases and V by 6 bases; bases with no gene match: 6. The CDR3 totals 14 residues. The CDR3 is CASRPRTGGDGYTF. In DNA form, the CDR3 reads TGTGCCAGCAGGCCCCGGACAGGGGGCGATGGCTACACCTTC.

This clonotype was detected many times. This chain links TRBV11-2 with TRBJ2-7; a weak D match, TRBD2 (6 bases). V lost 1 base, J lost 4 bases, and 14 bases lay in between. CDR1 and CDR2 (germline): SGHAT, FQNNGV. This CDR3 is built from 15 residues. The CDR3 sequence is CASSLGRGSGYEQYF. CDR3 nucleotides: TGTGCCAGCAGCTTAGGCCGCGGAAGCGGGTACGAGCAGTACTTC.

This clonotype was seen repeatedly, ten times or more. J is TRBJ2-1 and V is TRBV7-8; D remains unclear. The CDR3 has 13 amino acids. CDR1 is SGHVS and CDR2 is FQNEAQ in the germline V gene. V gave up 4 bases and J gave up 5 bases, with 9 bases separating them. CDR3 residues: CASSSLLNNEQFF. CDR3 nucleotides: TGTGCCAGCAGCTCCTTACTGAACAATGAGCAGTTCTTC.

This rearrangement joins TRBV27 to TRBJ2-2; 10 bases match TRBD2. Germline CDR1 is MNHEY and CDR2 is SMNVEV (reference sequence). V shed 3 bases and J 7 bases; nucleotides not matched to a gene: 11. This CDR3 is built from 17 residues. As DNA, the CDR3 is TGTGCCAGCAGTTTCGAACCAAGCGGGAGGGCCGTCGGGGAGCTGTTTTTT. It encodes CASSFEPSGRAVGELFF.

This clonotype was recorded many times. The V gene is TRBV11-2, the J gene TRBJ2-2; D unclear. V lost 3 bases and J 1 base, leaving 6 bases between the germline ends. The CDR3 extends over 14 amino acids. Germline CDR1 and CDR2: SGHAT and FQNNGV. The CDR3 is CASSFGQNTGELFF. The CDR3, as DNA: TGTGCCAGCAGCTTCGGGCAGAACACCGGGGAGCTGTTTTTT.

This clonotype was seen a handful of times. This sequence joins TRBV25-1 and TRBJ2-7; tentatively, D is TRBD2 (5 bases). This CDR3 comprises 14 residues. Between the trimmed V and J ends, which lost 6 bases and 2 bases, there was a span of 14 bases. Germline loops: CDR1 MGHDK, CDR2 SYGVNS. CDR3 region: CASRTRGVPYEQYF. CDR3 coding DNA: TGTGCCAGCAGAACTCGGGGAGTCCCCTACGAGCAGTACTTC.

This chain links TRBV11-2 with TRBJ2-7; possible D gene TRBD1, 5 bases. V lost 3 bases and J lost 10, with 16 bases in between. The CDR3 is made up of 13 amino acids. Per germline, CDR1 SGHAT and CDR2 FQNNGV. CDR3 sequence (DNA): TGTGCCAGCAGCTTCAGGGCCCCCTACGTTCAGTACTTC. Residues: CASSFRAPYVQYF.

This clonotype has only a few counts. This chain connects TRBV27 to TRBJ2-7, with D uncertain. From germline, CDR1 is MNHEY and CDR2 SMNVEV (reference sequence). This CDR3 region has 13 residues. Trimming left V 2 bases short and J 5 bases short, with 10 bases between. DNA of the CDR3: TGTGCCAGCAGTTTACAACAGAGACACGAGCAGTACTTC. It codes for CASSLQQRHEQYF.

This clonotype has only one observation. The chain has TRBV5-1 and TRBJ2-1, with 7 bases matching TRBD2. Per germline, CDR1 SGHRS and CDR2 YFSETQ. J lost 3 bases, V lost 0 bases, and 3 bases had no gene match. The length of the CDR3 is 15 residues. CDR3 protein: CASSLEGTNYNEQFF. The DNA for the CDR3 is TGCGCCAGCAGCTTGGAAGGGACTAACTACAATGAGCAGTTCTTC.

This clonotype appeared many times. The chain couples TRBV19 to TRBJ1-5; D is ambiguous. The CDR3 sequence is 14 residues long. V was trimmed by 3 bases and J by 11 bases, leaving 17 bases between them. Germline CDR1 is LNHDA and CDR2 is SQIVND (reference sequence). DNA of the CDR3: TGTGCCAGTAGTATTCTTGGGTCCCCTACGGCCCAGCATTTT. Its translation: CASSILGSPTAQHF.

This clonotype came up a few times. This rearrangement joins TRBV2 to TRBJ2-6, with 11 nucleotides matching TRBD1. Germline V gene sequence: CDR1 SNHLY, CDR2 FYNNEI. The CDR3 runs 16 residues. The J segment lost 2 bases and the V segment lost 6 bases, leaving 3 bases of the junction unmatched. The CDR3 DNA follows: TGTGCCAGCAGCGAGGGACAGGGGGCTGGGGCCAACGTCCTGACTTTC. It codes for CASSEGQGAGANVLTF.

CDR3 DNA sequence: TGTGCCAGCAGCCCCGGGACAGGGGCCCTCTTAGAGCAGTACTTC. Protein product: CASSPGTGALLEQYF. The chain combines TRBV7-6 with TRBJ2-7; 10 nucleotides agree with TRBD1. Unmatched junction bases numbered 11, after V lost 5 bases and J lost 7 bases. This CDR3 comprises 15 residues. CDR1 is SGHVS and CDR2 is FNYEAQ in the germline V gene.

This clonotype was detected a few times. The V call is TRBV2, the J call TRBJ2-1; 8 positions match TRBD2. The CDR3 contains 15 residues. CDR1 and CDR2 from the germline V gene are SNHLY and FYNNEI. The J segment lost 7 bases and the V segment lost 1 base, leaving 6 bases of the junction unmatched. Written as DNA, the CDR3 is TGTGCCAGCAGTGAAGGTAGCGGGGACTGGAATGAGCAGTTCTTC. Its protein product is CASSEGSGDWNEQFF.

In this sample, this clonotype turned up a few times. V usage is TRBV6-5 and J usage is TRBJ2-1, with D hard to call. There are 16 residues in the CDR3. Germline CDR1 is MNHEY and CDR2 is SVGAGI. The V end lost 2 bases, the J end lost 8 bases, and 19 bases lay between the germline ends. CDR3 coding DNA: TGTGCCAGCAGTTACCCTTTCCCCTTGCCGGGTCATGAGCAGTTCTTC. Protein: CASSYPFPLPGHEQFF.

This clonotype was detected ten times or more. This chain connects TRBV7-6 to TRBJ2-1, with 7 bases matching TRBD2. The CDR3 contains 17 residues. Germline CDR1 is SGHVS and CDR2 is FNYEAQ. Unmatched junction bases numbered 13, after V lost 5 bases and J lost 3 bases. CDR3 region: CASSPRGRGRVYNEQFF. The DNA of the CDR3 is TGTGCCAGCAGCCCCCGAGGGAGGGGCCGGGTCTACAATGAGCAGTTCTTC. Full variable domain (missing parts from reference TRBV7-6 and TRBJ2-1): GAGVSQSPRYKVTKRGQDVALRCDPISGHVSLYWYRQALGQGPEFLTYFNYEAQQDKSGLPNDRFSAERPEGSISTLTIQRTEQRDSAMYRCASSPRGRGRVYNEQFFGPGTRLTVL.

The V and J genes are TRBV19 and TRBJ2-6; D possibly matches TRBD1 or TRBD2 (5 bases each). CDR1 is LNHDA and CDR2 is SQIVND in the germline V gene (reference sequence). Trimming stripped 3 bases from V and 1 base from J, with 13 bases between. This CDR3 spans 17 amino acids. Here the CDR3 reads CASSIYRRLSGANVLTF. The CDR3 DNA sequence: TGTGCCAGTAGTATTTACAGGAGGCTGTCTGGGGCCAACGTCCTGACTTTC.

This CDR3 is CSAPTGGRPLGIEQYF. DNA of the CDR3: TGCAGTGCTCCGACAGGGGGCCGTCCCCTCGGGATCGAGCAGTACTTC. The gene calls are TRBV20-1 and TRBJ2-7; TRBD1 agrees at 10 bases. The V and J ends lost 5 bases and 6 bases, in that order; junction bases with no gene match: 16. Germline CDR1 DFQATT, CDR2 SNEGSKA (reference sequence). The CDR3 runs 16 residues.

This rearrangement joins TRBV19 to TRBJ2-1; 10 positions match TRBD2. The germline V gene has CDR1 LNHDA and CDR2 SQIVND (reference sequence). The V and J ends lost 4 bases and 4 bases, in that order; junction bases with no gene match: 7. The CDR3 is 16 amino acids. The CDR3 region has the DNA TGTGCCAGTAGTAAGGCTAGCGGGGGCCCTTACAATGAGCAGTTCTTC. Translation: CASSKASGGPYNEQFF.

This clonotype was seen a few times. The CDR3 DNA follows: TGTGCCAGCAGCATCTCCGGGGGCGAGACAGGAGACACTGAAGCTTTCTTT. Protein: CASSISGGETGDTEAFF. The V call is TRBV7-3, the J call TRBJ1-1; possibly TRBD1 for D (6 bases). The germline V and J ends were trimmed by 5 bases and 3 bases, with 22 bases remaining between them. The CDR3 spans 17 residues. The germline gives CDR1 SGHTA, CDR2 FQGTGA.

This clonotype was seen many times. The chain couples TRBV7-9 to TRBJ1-3; D gene ambiguous. V was pared by 1 base and J by 3 bases, with 10 bases between. The V gene's germline CDR1 is SEHNR and CDR2 FQNEAQ (reference sequence). The CDR3 totals 15 residues. The CDR3 DNA sequence: TGTGCCAGCAGCTTAGGGGAAAGGGTTGGAAACACCATATATTTT. It specifies CASSLGERVGNTIYF.

This clonotype was observed at least ten times. The chain carries TRBV6-1 and TRBJ1-1; D not resolved. Trimming shortened V by 6 bases and J by 0 bases, and 5 bases separated the two germline ends. The germline CDR1 and CDR2 sequences are MNHNS and SASEGT. This CDR3 is built from 12 residues. CDR3 sequence (DNA): TGTGCCAGCAGAATTATGAACACTGAAGCTTTCTTT. Translating it yields CASRIMNTEAFF.

This clonotype has only a few counts. The V call is TRBV6-2 or TRBV6-3, the J call TRBJ1-1; D gene uncertain. With 6 bases removed from V and 2 bases from J, the gap between germline ends came to 16 bases. Looked up from germline, CDR1 is MNHEY and CDR2 is SVGEGT. The length of the CDR3 is 15 residues. The CDR3 is CASSSPRLGNTEAFF. Here the CDR3 DNA reads TGTGCCAGCAGCTCACCCCGACTGGGAAACACTGAAGCTTTCTTT.

Comments on this clonotype: As the CDR3 is not closed by the conserved phenylalanine or tryptophan, this likely results from a read error. The CDR3 DNA reads TGTGCCATCAAGGAGGGCCTAAGCTCTGGGGCCAACGTCCTGACTATC. Residues: CAIKEGLSSGANVLTI. The genes are TRBV10-3 and TRBJ2-6, with a tentative D call TRBD2 (6 bases). The CDR3 length is 16 residues. The germline V gene has CDR1 ENHRY and CDR2 SYGVKD. Between the trimmed V and J ends, which lost 7 bases and 0 bases, there was a span of 13 bases.